This TCR beta chain was identified during a study of Ad26.COV2.S vaccination and SARS-CoV-2 variants. Study in general: Ad26.COV2.S given intramuscularly, once or twice 56 days apart. Overall study results and limits: After vaccination, reports described spike-specific CD8+ and CD4+ T cell responses as showing substantial breadth. Comparable non-spike TCR breadth was observed in vaccine and placebo recipients.

The sample's treatment: around 19 received Ad26.COV2.S at low or high dose, single or two shots; several received placebo; per-sample allocation not given. Vaccine and placebo recipients were sampled on day 63 after the first injection. Donation was by an adult aged 18-55 years who was in Boston. Here immunoSEQ multiplex PCR was the method, and the copy in TCRdb shows in-frame clones only, minus some. Among about 460,000 clones listed, 89% were seen once. CDR1 is LGHDT and CDR2 is YNNKEL in the germline V gene (reference sequence). CDR3 length equals 13 residues. The germline V and J ends were trimmed by 5 bases and 10 bases, with 15 bases remaining between them. Regarding this clone: Its antigen is unidentified.

This specimen was peripheral blood, taken in a trial of Ad26.COV2.S vaccine versus placebo. This sequence was found in a person aged 18 to 59 who received the Ad26.COV2.S COVID-19 vaccine or a placebo. The J gene is TRBJ2-1, the V gene TRBV3-1 (or the pseudogene TRBV3-2); D gene unclear. CDR3: CASSYLGSLEQFF. CDR3 nucleotides: TGTGCCAGCAGCTACCTAGGGTCTTTGGAGCAGTTCTTC.